This record looks at one T cell receptor (beta chain) sequence and its context. Clones were sequenced by immunoSEQ multiplex PCR, and TCRdb holds only the in-frame ones, with some missing. The sample includes 120,000 to 150,000 clones, approximately 90% of them seen just once. The data derive from a study of blood T cell repertoires in COVID-19. The CDR3 has 15 amino acids. Germline V lookup: CDR1 SGHTA, CDR2 FQGTGA. V lost 7 bases and J lost 5; bases outside the gene matches: 7. Material: peripheral blood. The chain combines TRBV7-3 with TRBJ2-3; 12 nucleotides line up with TRBD2. This clonotype was obtained from a woman aged 50 to 60 with acute or convalescent COVID-19. The DNA of the CDR3 is TGTGCCAGCACCCTAGCGGGGGGGCCCGGAGATACGCAGTATTTT. This gives the protein CASTLAGGPGDTQYF.